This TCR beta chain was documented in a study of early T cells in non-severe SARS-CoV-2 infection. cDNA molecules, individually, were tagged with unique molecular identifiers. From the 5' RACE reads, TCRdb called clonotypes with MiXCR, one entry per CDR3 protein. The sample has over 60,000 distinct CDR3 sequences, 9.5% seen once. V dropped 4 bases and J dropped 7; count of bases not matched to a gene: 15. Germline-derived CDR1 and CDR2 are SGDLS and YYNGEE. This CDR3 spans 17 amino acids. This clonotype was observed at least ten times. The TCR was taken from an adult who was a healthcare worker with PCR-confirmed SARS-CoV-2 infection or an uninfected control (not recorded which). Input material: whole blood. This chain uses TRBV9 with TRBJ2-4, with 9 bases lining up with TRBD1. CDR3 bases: TGTGCCAGCAGCACCCGGACAGGGGATAGCTTGCGGAACATTCAGTACTTC. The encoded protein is CASSTRTGDSLRNIQYF.